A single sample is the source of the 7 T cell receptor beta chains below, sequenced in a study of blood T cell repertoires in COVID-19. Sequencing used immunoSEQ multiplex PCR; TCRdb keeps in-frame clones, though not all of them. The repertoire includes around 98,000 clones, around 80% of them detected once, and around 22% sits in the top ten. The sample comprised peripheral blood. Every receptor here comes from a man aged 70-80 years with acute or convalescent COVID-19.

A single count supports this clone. The CDR3 spells CASSQGASGRSPTRTGELFF. Here the CDR3 DNA reads TGTGCCAGCAGCCAAGGGGCTAGCGGGAGGTCCCCTACTCGCACCGGGGAGCTGTTTTTT. The chain uses TRBV4-2 and TRBJ2-2, with TRBD2 identical over 11 bases. Trimming at V came to 1 base and at J to 4 bases, leaving 14 bases not matched to a gene. Germline CDR1 and CDR2: LGHNA and YNFKEQ. The CDR3 is 20 residues long.

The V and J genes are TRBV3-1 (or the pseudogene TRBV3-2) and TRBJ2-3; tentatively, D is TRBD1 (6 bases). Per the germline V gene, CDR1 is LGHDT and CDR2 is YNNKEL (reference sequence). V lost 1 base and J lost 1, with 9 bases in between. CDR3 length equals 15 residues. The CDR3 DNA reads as TGTGCCAGCAGCCAAGGGACAGCCGGCACAGATACGCAGTATTTT. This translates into CASSQGTAGTDTQYF.

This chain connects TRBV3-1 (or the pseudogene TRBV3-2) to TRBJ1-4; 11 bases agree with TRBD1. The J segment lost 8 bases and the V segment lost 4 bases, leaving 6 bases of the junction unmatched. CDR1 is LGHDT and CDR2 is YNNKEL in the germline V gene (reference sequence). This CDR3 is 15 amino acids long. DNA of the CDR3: TGTGCCAGCAGCCGAGGGACAGGGGGTTACGAAAAACTGTTTTTT. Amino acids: CASSRGTGGYEKLFF.

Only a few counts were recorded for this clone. The CDR3 loop reads CATRGRVYGYTF. The CDR3 DNA is TGTGCCACCAGGGGAAGGGTCTATGGCTACACCTTC. The chain couples TRBV19 to TRBJ1-2, with TRBD1 as a possible D gene (6 bases). Per germline, CDR1 LNHDA and CDR2 SQIVND (reference sequence). The CDR3 is 12 amino acids. Deletions cut 10 bases from V and 4 bases from J, with 13 bases between.

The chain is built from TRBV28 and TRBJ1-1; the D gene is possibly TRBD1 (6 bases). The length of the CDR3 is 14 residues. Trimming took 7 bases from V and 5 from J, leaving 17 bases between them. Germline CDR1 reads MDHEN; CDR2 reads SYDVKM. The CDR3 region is CASTYRGAVTEAFF. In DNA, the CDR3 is TGTGCCAGCACCTACCGGGGGGCGGTTACTGAAGCTTTCTTT.

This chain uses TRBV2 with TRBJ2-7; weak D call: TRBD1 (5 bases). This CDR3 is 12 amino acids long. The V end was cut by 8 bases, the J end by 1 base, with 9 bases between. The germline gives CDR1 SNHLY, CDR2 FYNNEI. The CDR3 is CASQGSSYEQYF. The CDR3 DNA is TGTGCCAGCCAGGGCTCTTCCTACGAGCAGTACTTC.

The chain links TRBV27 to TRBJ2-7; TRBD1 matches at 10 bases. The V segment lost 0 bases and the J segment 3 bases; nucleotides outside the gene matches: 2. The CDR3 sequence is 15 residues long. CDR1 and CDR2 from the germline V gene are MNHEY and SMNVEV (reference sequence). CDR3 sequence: CASSLSRDRGYEQYF. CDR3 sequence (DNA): TGTGCCAGCAGTTTATCGAGGGACAGGGGCTACGAGCAGTACTTC.